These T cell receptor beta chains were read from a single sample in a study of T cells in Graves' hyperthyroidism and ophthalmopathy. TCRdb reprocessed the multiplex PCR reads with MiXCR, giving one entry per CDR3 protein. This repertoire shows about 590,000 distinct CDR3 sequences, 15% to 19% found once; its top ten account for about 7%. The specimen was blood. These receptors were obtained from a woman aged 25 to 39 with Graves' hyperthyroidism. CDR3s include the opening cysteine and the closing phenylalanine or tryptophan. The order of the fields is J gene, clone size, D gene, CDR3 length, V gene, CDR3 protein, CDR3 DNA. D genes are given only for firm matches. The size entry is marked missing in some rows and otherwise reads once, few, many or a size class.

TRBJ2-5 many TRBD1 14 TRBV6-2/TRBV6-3 CASSKQGVGETQYF TGTGCCAGCAGTAAACAGGGGGTAGGAGAGACCCAGTACTTC
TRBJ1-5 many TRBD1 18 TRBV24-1 CATSDSQGTPSNNQPQHF TGTGCCACCAGTGACTCACAGGGGACGCCGTCGAACAATCAGCCCCAGCATTTT
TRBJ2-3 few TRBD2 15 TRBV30 CAWSLSLAGADTQYF TGTGCCTGGAGTCTAAGTCTAGCGGGAGCAGATACGCAGTATTTT
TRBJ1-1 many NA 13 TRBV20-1 CSVTDRTHTEAFF TGCAGTGTTACAGACAGGACACACACTGAAGCTTTCTTT
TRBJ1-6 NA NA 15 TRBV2 CASSKDAPGNSPLHF TGTGCCAGCAGCAAAGACGCCCCGGGCAATTCACCCCTCCACTTT
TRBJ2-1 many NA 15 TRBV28 CASSRDLSSYNEQFF TGTGCCAGCAGTCGGGACTTGAGCTCCTACAATGAGCAGTTCTTC
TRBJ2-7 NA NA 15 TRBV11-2 CASSSLDSSSYEQYF TGTGCCAGCAGCTCTCTCGACAGCTCCTCCTACGAGCAGTACTTC
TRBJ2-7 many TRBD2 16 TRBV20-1 CSARGQGRESSYEQYF TGCAGTGCTAGAGGGCAAGGGCGGGAGAGCTCCTACGAGCAGTACTTC
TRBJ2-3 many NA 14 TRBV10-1 CASSEGTSTDTQYF TGCGCCAGCAGTGAGGGTACTAGCACAGATACGCAGTATTTT
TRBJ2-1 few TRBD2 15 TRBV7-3 CASSPRTSELDEQFF TGTGCCAGCAGCCCGAGGACTAGCGAACTTGATGAGCAGTTCTTC
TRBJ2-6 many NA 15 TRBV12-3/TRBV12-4 CASSPGLAGANVLTF TGTGCCAGCAGCCCGGGTCTTGCTGGGGCCAACGTCCTGACTTTC
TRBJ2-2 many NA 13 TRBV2 CAFSLTNTGELFF TGTGCCTTCTCCTTAACGAACACCGGGGAGCTGTTTTTT
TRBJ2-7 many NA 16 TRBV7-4 CASRKPLAESSYEQYF TGTGCCAGCCGTAAACCTCTGGCGGAGAGCTCCTACGAGCAGTACTTC
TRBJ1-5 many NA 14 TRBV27 CASSLFSSNQPQHF TGTGCCAGCAGTTTGTTCTCTAGCAATCAGCCCCAGCATTTT
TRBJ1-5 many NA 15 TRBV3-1 CASSQGVQTNQPQHF TGTGCCAGCAGCCAAGGGGTACAAACCAATCAGCCCCAGCATTTT
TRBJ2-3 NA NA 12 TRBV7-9 CASNLEGDTQYF TGTGCCAGCAACCTCGAGGGAGATACGCAGTATTTT
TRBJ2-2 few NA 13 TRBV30 CALLRLEGGELFF TGTGCCTTACTCCGACTGGAAGGTGGGGAGCTGTTTTTT
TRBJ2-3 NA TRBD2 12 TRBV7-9 CASSYGGAAQYF TGTGCCAGCAGCTACGGGGGGGCAGCGCAGTATTTT
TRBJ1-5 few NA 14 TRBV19 CASSPRQQAQPQHF TGTGCCAGTAGTCCAAGACAGCAGGCTCAGCCCCAGCATTTT
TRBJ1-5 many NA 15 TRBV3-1 CASSLGPGPNQPQHF TGTGCCAGCAGCTTGGGGCCGGGGCCTAATCAGCCCCAGCATTTT